The clone carrying this T cell receptor beta chain turned up a few times. The sample comes from a study of cytomegalovirus exposure and HLA in healthy donors. Study-wide background: The 90 to 150 validation repertoires matched the roughly 650 first-cohort repertoires in platform, a later analysis reported.

The J segment lost 1 base and the V segment lost 3 bases, leaving 7 bases of the junction unmatched. The CDR3 extends over 18 amino acids. Germline lookup yields CDR1 SGHRS and CDR2 YFSETQ. Only in-frame clones appear in the TCRdb table, and some are missing; sequencing was by immunoSEQ multiplex PCR. The sample records about 64,000 clones, 85% to 95% being singletons. V usage is TRBV5-1 and J usage is TRBJ2-1; 13 bases are shared with TRBD2. Sequenced sample: PBMCs. The clonotype comes from a woman aged 18-29 years in good health and CMV-seropositive. The CDR3 DNA reads as TGCGCCAGCAGCTCTACTAGCGGGAGGGCCATTTCCTACAATGAGCAGTTCTTC. This codes for CASSSTSGRAISYNEQFF.